The T cell receptor beta chain described here comes from a study of cytomegalovirus exposure and HLA in healthy donors. General study results and limits: 150 or so TCR beta chains were listed as cytomegalovirus-associated. Earlier analysis looked at TCR beta V segments, and most were productive about 90% or about 30% of the time.

The PCR made use of 60 Vbeta and 13 Jbeta primers. Assay used: immunoSEQ multiplex PCR; TCRdb lists only in-frame clones, some missing. This sample contains about 210,000 clones. Trimming removed 1 base from V and 4 bases from J, with 8 bases in between. CDR1 is LGHNA and CDR2 is YSLEER in the germline V gene. The CDR3 covers 13 residues. Donors sampled were nominally healthy, though unrecorded immune exposures were likely. A remark on this clone: Its antigen is as yet unknown. Within the sample, other DNA sequences also encode this same CDR3.

The rearrangement joins TRBV4-3 to TRBJ2-7, with D perhaps TRBD2 (5 bases). The receptor was isolated from a woman aged 25 to 39 in good health and CMV-seropositive. The material sequenced was PBMCs. The CDR3 DNA follows: TGCGCCAGCAGCCAAGTGGGCGGGTACGAGCAGTACTTC. This gives the protein CASSQVGGYEQYF.